This TCR beta chain was captured in a study of shared clonotypes between healthy human individuals. Every immunoSEQ plate was one replicate of a subset's evenly spread DNA. Only in-frame clones appear in the TCRdb table, and some are missing; sequencing was by immunoSEQ multiplex PCR. This table holds more than 450,000 clones, around 74% found once. This TCR derives from a woman aged 40 to 50 in good health. Some clones in this sample may be carry-over from other donors' samples. The sequencing input was PBMCs.

CDR3 nucleotide sequence: TGTGCCTGGGTCCTGAGCTTCTCTGGGGCCAACGTCCTGACTTTC. It yields the protein CAWVLSFSGANVLTF. The rearrangement links TRBV30 to TRBJ2-6; D is ambiguous. Germline V gene data show CDR1 as GTSNPN and CDR2 as SVGIG (reference sequence). Trimming cost V 5 bases and J 0 bases, with 11 bases left between them. CDR3 size: 15 residues. The full variable domain, in which reference TRBV30 and TRBJ2-6 provide the parts outside the CDR3, is SQTIHQWPATLVQPVGSPLSLECTVEGTSNPNLYWYRQAAGRGLQLLFYSVGIGQISSEVPQNLSASRPQDRQFILSSKKLLLSDSGFYLCAWVLSFSGANVLTFGAGSRLTVL.